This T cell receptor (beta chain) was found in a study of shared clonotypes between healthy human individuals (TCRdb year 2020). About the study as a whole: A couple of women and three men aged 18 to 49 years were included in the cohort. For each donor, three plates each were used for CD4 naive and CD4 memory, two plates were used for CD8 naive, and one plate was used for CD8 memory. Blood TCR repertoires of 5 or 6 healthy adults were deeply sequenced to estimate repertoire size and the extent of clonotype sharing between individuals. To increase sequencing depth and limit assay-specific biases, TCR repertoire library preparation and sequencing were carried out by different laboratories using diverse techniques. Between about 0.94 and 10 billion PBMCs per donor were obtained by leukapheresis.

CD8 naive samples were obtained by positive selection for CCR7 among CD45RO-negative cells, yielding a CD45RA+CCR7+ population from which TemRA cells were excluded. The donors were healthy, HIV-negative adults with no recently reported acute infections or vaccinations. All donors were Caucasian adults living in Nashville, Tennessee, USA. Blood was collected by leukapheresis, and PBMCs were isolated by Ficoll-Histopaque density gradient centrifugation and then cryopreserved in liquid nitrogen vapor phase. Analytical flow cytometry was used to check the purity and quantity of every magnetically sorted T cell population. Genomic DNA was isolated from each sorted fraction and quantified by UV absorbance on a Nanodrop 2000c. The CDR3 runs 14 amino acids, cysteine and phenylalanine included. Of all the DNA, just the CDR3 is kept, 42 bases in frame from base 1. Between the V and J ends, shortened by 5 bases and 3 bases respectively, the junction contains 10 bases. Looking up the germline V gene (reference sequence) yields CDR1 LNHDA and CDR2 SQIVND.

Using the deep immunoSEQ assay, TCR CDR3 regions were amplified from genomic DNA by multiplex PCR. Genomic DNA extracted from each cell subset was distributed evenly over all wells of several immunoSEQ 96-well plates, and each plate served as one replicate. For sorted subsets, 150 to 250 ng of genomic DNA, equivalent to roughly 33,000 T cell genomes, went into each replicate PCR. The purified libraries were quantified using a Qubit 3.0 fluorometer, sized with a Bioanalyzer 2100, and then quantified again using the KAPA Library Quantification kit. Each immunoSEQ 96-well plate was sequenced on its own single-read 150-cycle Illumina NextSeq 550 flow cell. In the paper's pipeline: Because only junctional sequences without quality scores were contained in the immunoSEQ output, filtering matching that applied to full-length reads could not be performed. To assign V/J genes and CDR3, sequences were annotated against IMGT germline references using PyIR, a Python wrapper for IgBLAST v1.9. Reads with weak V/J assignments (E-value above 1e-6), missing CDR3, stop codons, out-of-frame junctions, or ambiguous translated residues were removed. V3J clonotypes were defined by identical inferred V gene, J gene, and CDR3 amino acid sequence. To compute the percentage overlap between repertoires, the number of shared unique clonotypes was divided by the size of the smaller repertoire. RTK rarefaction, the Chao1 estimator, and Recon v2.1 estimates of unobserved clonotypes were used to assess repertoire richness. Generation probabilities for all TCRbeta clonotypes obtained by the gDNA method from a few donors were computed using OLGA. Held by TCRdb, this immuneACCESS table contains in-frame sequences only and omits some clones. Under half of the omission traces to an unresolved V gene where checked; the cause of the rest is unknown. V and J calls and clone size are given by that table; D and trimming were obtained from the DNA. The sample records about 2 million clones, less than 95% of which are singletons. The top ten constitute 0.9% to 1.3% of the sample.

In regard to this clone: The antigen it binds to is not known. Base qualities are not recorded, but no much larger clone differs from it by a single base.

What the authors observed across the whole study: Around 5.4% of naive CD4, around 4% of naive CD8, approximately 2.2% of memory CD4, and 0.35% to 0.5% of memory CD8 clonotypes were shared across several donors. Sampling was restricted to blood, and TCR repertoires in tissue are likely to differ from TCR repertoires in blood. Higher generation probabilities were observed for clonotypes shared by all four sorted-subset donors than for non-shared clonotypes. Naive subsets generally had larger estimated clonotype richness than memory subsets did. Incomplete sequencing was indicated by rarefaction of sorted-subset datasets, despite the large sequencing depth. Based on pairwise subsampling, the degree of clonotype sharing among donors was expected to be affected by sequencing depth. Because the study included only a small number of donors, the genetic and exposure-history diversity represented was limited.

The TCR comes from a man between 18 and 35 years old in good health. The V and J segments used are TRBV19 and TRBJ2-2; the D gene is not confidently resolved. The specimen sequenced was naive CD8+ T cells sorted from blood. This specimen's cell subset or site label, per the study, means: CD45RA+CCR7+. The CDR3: CASSPYPDTGELFF. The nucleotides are TGTGCCAGTAGTCCCTATCCGGACACCGGGGAGCTGTTTTTT.